The T cell receptor (beta chain) under discussion was sequenced for a study of shared clonotypes between healthy human individuals (dated by TCRdb to 2020 to 2021). Turning to the overall study: A couple of women and a few men aged 18 to 49 years were included in the cohort. For each donor, three plates each were used for CD4 naive and CD4 memory, two plates were used for CD8 naive, and one plate was used for CD8 memory. The study deeply sequenced blood TCR repertoires of about 5 healthy adults to estimate repertoire size and the extent of clonotype sharing between individuals. Libraries were prepared and TCR repertoires were sequenced by different laboratories using diverse techniques, in order to increase sequencing depth and limit assay-specific biases. Each donor's leukapheresis produced roughly between about 0.85 and 10 billion PBMCs. General study outcomes and caveats: About 5% of naive CD4, around 3.6% of naive CD8, 2.3% of memory CD4, and around 0.4% of memory CD8 clonotypes were shared across several donors. Naive subsets generally had larger estimated clonotype richness than memory subsets. Because the study included only a small number of donors, the genetic and exposure-history diversity represented was limited. Sampling was limited to blood, and TCR repertoires in tissue likely differ from TCR repertoires in blood. Based on pairwise subsampling, the degree of clonotype sharing among donors was expected to be affected by sequencing depth. Incomplete sequencing was indicated by rarefaction of sorted-subset datasets, despite the large sequencing depth. Clonotypes shared by all four sorted-subset donors showed higher generation probabilities than non-shared clonotypes.

Donors were healthy HIV-negative adults with no recently reported acute infections or vaccinations. Only Caucasian adults living in Nashville, Tennessee, USA were represented among the donors. CD4+ T cells were enriched by magnetic negative selection; naive cells were then positively selected on CD45RA, and the negative fraction formed the memory subset. Blood was obtained by leukapheresis, after which PBMCs were separated by Ficoll-Histopaque density gradient centrifugation and cryopreserved in liquid nitrogen vapor phase. Analytical flow cytometry was used to check the purity and quantity of every magnetically sorted T cell population. Each sorted fraction had its genomic DNA isolated and then quantified by UV absorbance on a Nanodrop 2000c. Concerning this clone itself: The clone's antigen remains unknown. No per-base quality is available; no much larger clone lies one base away.

V ends up 1 base short and J 1 base short, with an unmatched junction base count of 3. CDR1 is given as LGHNA and CDR2 as YNFKEQ, both from the germline V gene. Including the terminal cysteine and phenylalanine, the CDR3 comprises 16 residues. Of all the DNA, just the CDR3 is kept, 48 bases in frame from base 1. Using the deep immunoSEQ assay, multiplex PCR amplified TCR CDR3 regions from genomic DNA. Extracted genomic DNA from each cell subset was spread evenly across all wells of several immunoSEQ 96-well plates, with each plate serving as a replicate. For sorted subsets, about 0.2 ug genomic DNA, equal to some 30,000 T cell genomes, was loaded into each replicate PCR. Purified libraries were quantified with a Qubit 3.0 fluorometer, sized on a Bioanalyzer 2100, and re-quantified with the KAPA Library Quantification kit. Each immunoSEQ 96-well plate was sequenced on its own single-read 150-cycle Illumina NextSeq 550 flow cell. The original methods were these. The immunoSEQ output contained only junctional sequences without quality scores, so filtering could not match that applied to full-length reads. To assign V/J genes and CDR3, sequences were annotated against IMGT germline references using PyIR, a Python wrapper for IgBLAST v1.9. Any read was removed if the V/J assignment was weak (E-value above 1e-6), the CDR3 was missing, or the read contained stop codons, out-of-frame junctions, or ambiguous translated residues. A V3J clonotype was defined by an identical inferred V gene, J gene, and CDR3 amino acid sequence. The percentage overlap between two repertoires was calculated by dividing the number of shared unique clonotypes by the size of the smaller repertoire. Repertoire richness was assessed with RTK rarefaction, the Chao1 estimator, and Recon v2.1 estimates of unobserved clonotypes. Generation probabilities for all TCRbeta clonotypes obtained by the gDNA method from a few donors were computed using OLGA. TCRdb stores this immuneACCESS table with in-frame sequences only. Part of the clones is absent; in the studies checked, under half of the shortfall reflects unresolved V genes, and no reason is known for the rest. D and trimming were read from the DNA, whereas the V and J calls and clone size are those reported in that table. The sample includes 2 million to 2.5 million clones, with around 90% observed a single time. Of the sample, roughly 0.34% falls within the top ten clones.

The source material was naive CD4+ T cells from PBMCs. This sample's cell subset or site label indicates: CD45RA+ positively selected. The chain couples TRBV4-2 to TRBJ2-2, and TRBD2 aligns with 7 junction nucleotides. This clonotype originated in a man younger than 35 in good health. Some clones in this sample may be carry-over from other donors' samples. DNA sequence: TGTGCCAGCAGCCAAGTGGGGGGGAGGAACACCGGGGAGCTGTTTTTT. Its protein is CASSQVGGRNTGELFF.